Presented here are 15 T cell receptor beta chains from one specimen sequenced in a study of CD8 T cells in Susac syndrome (dated by TCRdb to the late 2010s). Library preparation employed the immunoSEQ multiplex PCR assay. RNA was extracted using the RNeasy kit, and about 0.5 to 1 ug of the RNA was reverse transcribed with random hexamers. The public reads were run again by TCRdb, first through fastp at Q25 and then through MiXCR, and only productive beta chains were kept. Records with the same CDR3 protein are collapsed into one entry carrying the most frequent genes and DNA. Present in this sample are approximately 180,000 distinct CDR3 sequences, over 90% of which were seen just once. The ten largest clones add up to around 0.094% of the sample. The sequencing input was CD4+ T cells from PBMCs. These TCRs come from a human donor with Susac syndrome.

The V gene is TRBV3-1, the J gene TRBJ2-2; D perhaps matches TRBD2 (6 bases). The CDR3 sequence is 15 residues long. Trimming took off 1 base at V and 0 bases at J, with 6 bases between the two ends. Germline V CDR1 and CDR2: LGHDT, YNNKEL (reference sequence). For the CDR3, the DNA is TGTGCCAGCAGCCAAGGACTAGCGAACACCGGGGAGCTGTTTTTT. Its translation is CASSQGLANTGELFF.

The chain links TRBV5-1 to TRBJ2-7; D unclear. The V gene lost 5 bases and the J gene lost 2 bases, with 14 bases spanning the gap. CDR1 and CDR2 from the germline V gene are SGHRS and YFSETQ. This CDR3 is 14 amino acids long. CDR3 DNA sequence: TGCGCCAGCAGAGTCCCCGAGCCTACCTACGAGCAGTACTTC. This gives the protein CASRVPEPTYEQYF.

The V gene is TRBV5-4, the J gene TRBJ2-7; D may correspond to TRBD1 or TRBD2 (5 bases each). Per the germline V gene, CDR1 is SGHNT and CDR2 is YYREEE (reference sequence). Trimming removed 0 bases at V and 2 bases at J, with 12 bases between. The CDR3 covers 15 residues. CDR3 protein: CASSLGAGGAYEQYF. CDR3 nucleotides: TGTGCCAGCAGCTTGGGGGCTGGGGGAGCCTACGAGCAGTACTTC.

This clonotype was observed a single time. The chain has TRBV10-1 and TRBJ2-7; weak D call: TRBD2 (5 bases). V shed 3 bases and J shed 0 bases, with 9 bases lying between them. CDR1 is WNHNN and CDR2 is SYGVQD in the germline V gene (reference sequence). This CDR3 is built from 14 residues. CDR3 sequence (DNA): TGCGCCAGCAGTGAAGGCGGGCCCTCCTACGAGCAGTACTTC. Its protein product is CASSEGGPSYEQYF.

The chain links TRBV29-1 to TRBJ1-1, with D perhaps TRBD1 (6 bases). The germline gives CDR1 SQVTM, CDR2 ANQGSEA. This CDR3 has 12 residues. The CDR3 DNA follows: TGCACCGCAGGGGAGGGGAACACTGAAGCTTTCTTT. Translation: CTAGEGNTEAFF.

The chain joins TRBV20-1 to TRBJ2-3; 8 bases fit TRBD2. J gave up 3 bases and V 5 bases, and 4 bases lay outside the gene matches. CDR1 is DFQATT, CDR2 SNEGSKA, per germline (reference sequence). CDR3 length: 13 amino acids. CDR3 loop: CSAPGLGTDTQYF. The CDR3 nucleotides are TGCAGTGCTCCGGGACTAGGAACAGATACGCAGTATTTT.

The rearrangement joins TRBV28 to TRBJ1-5; 9 bases fit TRBD1. After removal of 7 bases from V and 4 bases from J, the junction contained 8 bases not matched to a gene. Germline assignment: CDR1 MDHEN and CDR2 SYDVKM. The CDR3 runs to 15 residues. In nucleotides, the CDR3 is TGTGCCAGCACCCCATGGACAGGGGATAATCAGCCCCAGCATTTT. Its translation: CASTPWTGDNQPQHF.

The chain joins TRBV3-1 to TRBJ2-3; D call uncertain. CDR3 size: 16 residues. The germline V and J ends were trimmed by 0 bases and 2 bases, with 12 bases remaining between them. Germline CDR1 reads LGHDT; CDR2 reads YNNKEL (reference sequence). The chain's CDR3 is CASSQESLLDTDTQYF. DNA for the CDR3: TGTGCCAGCAGCCAAGAATCGCTCCTCGACACAGATACGCAGTATTTT.

V and J are TRBV3-1 and TRBJ2-5; tentative D call: TRBD2 (6 bases). Germline V gene sequence: CDR1 LGHDT, CDR2 YNNKEL (reference sequence). V was clipped by 4 bases and J by 0 bases, with 18 bases between them. The CDR3 loop spans 17 amino acids. The CDR3: CASSPGSSGYHQETQYF. CDR3 DNA sequence: TGTGCCAGCAGCCCGGGATCCAGCGGGTACCACCAAGAGACCCAGTACTTC.

The chain uses TRBV14 and TRBJ2-6; the D is unclear. Trimming shortened V by 0 bases and J by 1 base, and 13 bases separated the two germline ends. Germline assignment: CDR1 SGHDN and CDR2 FVKESK. CDR3 length: 18 residues. Here the CDR3 DNA reads TGTGCCAGCAGCCAAGAAAGGTCTCCGAGGTCTGGGGCCAACGTCCTGACTTTC. This encodes CASSQERSPRSGANVLTF.

The chain has TRBV29-1 and TRBJ1-2, with 7 bases matching TRBD1. This CDR3 is 13 amino acids long. The germline V gene encodes CDR1 SQVTM and CDR2 ANQGSEA. Trimming at V came to 3 bases and at J to 14 bases, leaving 15 bases not matched to a gene. The CDR3 sequence is CSVDWSGGQAATF. CDR3 DNA: TGCAGCGTTGATTGGAGTGGTGGACAGGCGGCGACCTTC.

CDR3 residues: CASTEQAWSGANVLTF. The DNA for the CDR3 is TGTGCCAGCACGGAACAGGCTTGGTCTGGGGCCAACGTCCTGACTTTC. The chain employs TRBV6-2 or TRBV6-3 and TRBJ2-6, with D tentatively TRBD1 (5 bases). The length of the CDR3 is 16 residues. The V end lost 7 bases, the J end lost 1 base, and 14 bases lay between the germline ends. CDR1 is MNHEY, CDR2 SVGEGT, per germline.

The chain employs TRBV3-1 and TRBJ2-7; no definite D call. V dropped 0 bases and J dropped 3 bases, with 12 bases sitting between them. The CDR3 has 15 residues. Germline-derived CDR1 and CDR2 are LGHDT and YNNKEL (reference sequence). CDR3 DNA sequence: TGTGCCAGCAGCCAAGATTTAGCCCGATTCTACGAGCAGTACTTC. Amino acids: CASSQDLARFYEQYF.

The chain links TRBV24-1 to TRBJ2-1; TRBD2 agrees at 16 bases. The junction had 7 bases not matched to a gene; V was cut back by 4 bases and J by 8 bases. The CDR3 has 17 amino acids. Per germline, CDR1 KGHDR and CDR2 SFDVKD. The CDR3 region is CATSDPGLAGGSDEQFF. The CDR3 DNA sequence: TGTGCCACCAGTGACCCGGGACTAGCGGGAGGGAGTGATGAGCAGTTCTTC.

The rearrangement uses TRBV29-1 and TRBJ2-1; TRBD2 matches 10 bases. Germline V lookup: CDR1 SQVTM, CDR2 ANQGSEA. The CDR3 has 13 amino acids. With 7 bases clipped from V and 7 bases from J, the junction kept 7 bases outside the gene matches. The CDR3 coding sequence is TGCAGCGCGGTAGCGGGAGGAGGAAATGAGCAGTTCTTC. Its protein product is CSAVAGGGNEQFF.